The next 8 T cell receptor beta chains were all read from a single sample in a study of blood T cells in healthy people across ages. Combining a sample-barcoded 5' primer with a J-beta primer mix, a second PCR ran for about 7 to 11 cycles. Each CDR3 protein gets one entry after TCRdb re-called the 5' RACE reads with MiXCR. Found here are hundreds of thousands of distinct CDR3 sequences, 22% of them singletons; the top ten hold 22%. What was sequenced was blood. The receptors were gathered from a man between 65 and 85 years old in good health.

The V and J genes are TRBV6-5 and TRBJ2-3; 7 nucleotides line up with TRBD2. V lost 0 bases, J lost 0 bases, and 3 bases stayed unmatched. Germline V lookup: CDR1 MNHEY, CDR2 SVGAGI. The CDR3 totals 16 residues. Here the CDR3 DNA reads TGTGCCAGCAGTTACTCGAGCGGGATAAGCACAGATACGCAGTATTTT. This sequence encodes CASSYSSGISTDTQYF.

This clonotype was picked up a small number of times. The V gene is TRBV25-1, the J gene TRBJ2-5, with D perhaps matching TRBD1 (6 bases). The V gene's germline CDR1 is MGHDK and CDR2 SYGVNS. Trimming took 1 base from V and 1 from J, leaving 10 bases between them. The CDR3 sequence is 15 residues long. The CDR3 DNA follows: TGTGCCAGCAGTGAATTTGGGGGCCTCCAAGAGACCCAGTACTTC. Protein: CASSEFGGLQETQYF.

The chain uses TRBV11-3 and TRBJ2-1; TRBD2 might be the D (7 bases). The V end was cut by 5 bases, the J end by 9 bases, with 17 bases between. The CDR3 is 14 residues long. Germline V CDR1 and CDR2: SGHNT, YENEEA. CDR3 residues: CASSPSGAGAEQFF. The CDR3 region has the DNA TGTGCCAGCAGCCCATCGGGGGCGGGAGCTGAGCAGTTCTTC.

For the CDR3, the DNA is TGCAGTGCCAGGGATTGGGACAGGGATTCCTACGAGCAGTACTTC. Translation: CSARDWDRDSYEQYF. This chain joins TRBV20-1 and TRBJ2-7; 9 bases fit TRBD1. The CDR3 length is 15 residues. Germline V gives CDR1 DFQATT, CDR2 SNEGSKA (reference sequence). Trimming removed 6 bases from V and 1 base from J; junction bases left unmatched: 10.

Remarks on this clonotype: This may come from a read error, since a much larger clone is one base off. The chain couples TRBV28 to TRBJ1-5, with D hard to call. The CDR3 length is 13 residues. Trimming left V 7 bases short and J 0 bases short, with 7 bases between. Germline lookup yields CDR1 MDHEN and CDR2 SYDVKM. The CDR3: CASKWISNQPQHF. CDR3 DNA sequence: TGTGCCAGCAAATGGATTAGCAATCAGCCCCAGCATTTT.

This clonotype was seen a handful of times. J is TRBJ2-4 and V is TRBV4-3, with 11 positions matching TRBD2. After removal of 1 base from V and 7 bases from J, the junction contained 0 bases not matched to a gene. Per germline, CDR1 LGHNA and CDR2 YSLEER. This CDR3 is built from 14 residues. CDR3 sequence: CASSQGTSGNIQYF. In DNA, the CDR3 is TGCGCCAGCAGCCAAGGGACTAGCGGGAACATTCAGTACTTC.

The V gene is TRBV12-3 or TRBV12-4, the J gene TRBJ1-2; 7 bases line up with TRBD1. J gave up 2 bases and V 6 bases, and 9 bases lay outside the gene matches. The CDR3 has 15 residues. CDR3 loop: CASSDRAATNYGYTF. Written as DNA, the CDR3 is TGTGCCAGCAGCGACAGGGCGGCAACCAACTATGGCTACACCTTC.

This clonotype was counted only a few times. This sequence joins TRBV2 and TRBJ2-2; D is unclear. This CDR3 region has 14 residues. Germline CDR1 reads SNHLY; CDR2 reads FYNNEI. V was cut by 4 bases and J by 4 bases, with 10 bases left in between. CDR3 region: CASSGARFTGELFF. Written as DNA, the CDR3 is TGTGCCAGCAGTGGGGCCAGATTCACCGGGGAGCTGTTTTTT. The full variable domain, with the rest looked up from reference TRBV2 and TRBJ2-2, is EPEVTQTPSHQVTQMGQEVILRCVPISNHLYFYWYRQILGQKVEFLVSFYNNEISEKSEIFDDQFSVERPDGSNFTLKIRSTKLEDSAMYFCASSGARFTGELFFGEGSRLTVL.